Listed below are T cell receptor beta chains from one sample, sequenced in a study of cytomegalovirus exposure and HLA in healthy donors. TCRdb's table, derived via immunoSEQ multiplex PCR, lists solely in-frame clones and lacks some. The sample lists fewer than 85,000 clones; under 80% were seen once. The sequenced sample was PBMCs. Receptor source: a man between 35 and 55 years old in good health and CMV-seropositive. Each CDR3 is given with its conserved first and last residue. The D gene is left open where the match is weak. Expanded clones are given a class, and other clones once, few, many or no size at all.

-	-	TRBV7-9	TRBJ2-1	TGTGCCAGCAGCTTAGACGGTGAGCAGTTCTTC	CASSLDGEQFF
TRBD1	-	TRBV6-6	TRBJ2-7	TGTGCCAGCAGTCGGACAGGTACCTCCTACGAGCAGTACTTC	CASSRTGTSYEQYF
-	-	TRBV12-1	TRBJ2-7	TGTGCCCCGGACAGGGCGGCCTACGAGCAGTACTTC	CAPDRAAYEQYF
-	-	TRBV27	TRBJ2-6	TGTGCCAGCAGCCCTAAGCAGGTTCCCTCTGGGGCCAACGTCCTGACTTTC	CASSPKQVPSGANVLTF
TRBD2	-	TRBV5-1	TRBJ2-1	TGCGCCAGCAGCTTGGTCGCTAGCGGGGAGGTGGAGCAGTTCTTC	CASSLVASGEVEQFF
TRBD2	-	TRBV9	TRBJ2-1	TGTGCCAGCAGCGTAGGGGTGATAGCGGGGGACAATGAGCAGTTCTTC	CASSVGVIAGDNEQFF
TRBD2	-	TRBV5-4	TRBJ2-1	TGTGCCAGCAGCTTTGGTAGCGGGGGGGCCAGGTACAATGAGCAGTTCTTC	CASSFGSGGARYNEQFF
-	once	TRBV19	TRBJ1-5	TGTGCCAGTAGACCTGACGGAGCTCGACAGCCCCAGCATTTT	CASRPDGARQPQHF
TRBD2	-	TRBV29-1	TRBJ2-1	TGCAGCGTCGATAGACTAGCGAGAGTGGCGGGATTTAATGAGCAGTTCTTC	CSVDRLARVAGFNEQFF
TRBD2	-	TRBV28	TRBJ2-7	TGTGCCAGCAGTGATTTAGCGGGGCCCTCCTACGAGCAGTACTTC	CASSDLAGPSYEQYF
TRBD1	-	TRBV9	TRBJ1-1	TGTGCCAGCAGCTACACAGGGGAGGCCTTGAGCACTGAAGCTTTCTTT	CASSYTGEALSTEAFF
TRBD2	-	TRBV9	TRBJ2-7	TGTGCCAGCAGCGTAGGTTTAGCGGGAGCCTACGAGCAGTACTTC	CASSVGLAGAYEQYF
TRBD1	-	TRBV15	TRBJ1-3	TGTGCCACAAGGGGGCGTCCTGGAAACACCATATATTTT	CATRGRPGNTIYF
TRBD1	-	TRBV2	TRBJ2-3	TGTGCCAGCAGTGAAGCACCAGGGGGCGCGACAGATACGCAGTATTTT	CASSEAPGGATDTQYF
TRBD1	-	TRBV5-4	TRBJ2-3	TGTGCCATCATGACAGGGGTACGCACAGATACGCAGTATTTT	CAIMTGVRTDTQYF
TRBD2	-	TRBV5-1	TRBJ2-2	TGCGCCAGCAGCTTGGAGGGACTAGCGATCACCGGGGAGCTGTTTTTT	CASSLEGLAITGELFF
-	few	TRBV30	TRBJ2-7	TGTGCCTGGAGTGTTGGGGGGTCCTCCTACGAGCAGTACTTC	CAWSVGGSSYEQYF
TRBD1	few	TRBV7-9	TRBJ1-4	TGTGCCAGCAGCCAGAGACAGGGGGGTGAAAAACTGTTTTTT	CASSQRQGGEKLFF
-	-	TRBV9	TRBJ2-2	TGTGCCAGCAGCGTAGGCCTCGGGGTCGGGGAGCTGTTTTTT	CASSVGLGVGELFF
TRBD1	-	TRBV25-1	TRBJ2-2	TGTGCCAGCAGCGTGGACAGGGGGAACACCGGGGAGCTGTTTTTT	CASSVDRGNTGELFF
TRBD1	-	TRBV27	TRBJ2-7	TGTGCCAGCAGCCAGGGGCCGGGACAGGGAGGTGGGGTCTCCTACGAGCAGTACTTC	CASSQGPGQGGGVSYEQYF
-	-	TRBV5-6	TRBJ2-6	TGTGCCAGCAGCTTGCGCCGGGGAGCTGGGGCCAACGTCCTGACTTTC	CASSLRRGAGANVLTF
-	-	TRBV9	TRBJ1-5	TGTGCCAGCAGCGGCCCGGGGTTCAATCAGCCCCAGCATTTT	CASSGPGFNQPQHF